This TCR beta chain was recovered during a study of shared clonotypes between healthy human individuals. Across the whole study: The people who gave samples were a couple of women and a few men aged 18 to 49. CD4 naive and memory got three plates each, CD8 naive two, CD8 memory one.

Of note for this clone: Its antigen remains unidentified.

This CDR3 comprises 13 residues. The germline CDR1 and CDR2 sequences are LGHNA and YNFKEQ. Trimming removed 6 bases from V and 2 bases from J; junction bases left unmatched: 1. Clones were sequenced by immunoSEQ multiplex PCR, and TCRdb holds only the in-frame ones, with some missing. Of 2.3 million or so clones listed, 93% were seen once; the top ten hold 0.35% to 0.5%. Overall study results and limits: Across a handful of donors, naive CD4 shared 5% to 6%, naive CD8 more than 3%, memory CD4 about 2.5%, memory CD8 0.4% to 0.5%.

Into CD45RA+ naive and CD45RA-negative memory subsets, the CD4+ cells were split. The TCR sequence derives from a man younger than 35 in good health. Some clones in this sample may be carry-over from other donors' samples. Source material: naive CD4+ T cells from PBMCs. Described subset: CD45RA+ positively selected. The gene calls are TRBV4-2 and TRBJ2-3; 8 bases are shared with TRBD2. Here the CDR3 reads CASRGLATDTQYF. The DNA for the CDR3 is TGTGCCAGCAGAGGACTAGCCACAGATACGCAGTATTTT.